One T cell receptor beta chain is described in this entry. V lost 3 bases, J lost 9 bases, and 4 bases stayed unmatched. CDR3 length equals 14 residues. The germline V gene has CDR1 MGHDK and CDR2 SYGVNS. This sample is part of a study of sequential checkpoint blockade in melanoma. Study context: Randomization was 1:1 between first-line nivolumab→ipilimumab and ipilimumab→nivolumab. After both sequences, patients received maintenance nivolumab.

The treatment: randomized to nivolumab then ipilimumab (arm A) or the reverse (arm B). DNA-damaging chemotherapy had not been given to any patient beforehand. From thawed PBMCs, live CD3+CD8+ cells negative for CD19 and CD56 were sorted. Sequencing was performed with immunoSEQ multiplex PCR; in TCRdb, only in-frame clones are kept and a portion is missing. The table records 4,500 to 5,500 clones, over 65% of them present only once. The sequences come from CD8+ T cells sorted from blood (inferred from file names), collected from a patient given nivolumab and ipilimumab in sequence. The source is a human donor with melanoma. J is TRBJ1-6 and V is TRBV25-1, with 8 nucleotides matching TRBD1. CDR3 nucleotide sequence: TGTGCCAGCAGTGACGTGGACAGGGTTTCACCCCTCCACTTT. Encoded protein: CASSDVDRVSPLHF.